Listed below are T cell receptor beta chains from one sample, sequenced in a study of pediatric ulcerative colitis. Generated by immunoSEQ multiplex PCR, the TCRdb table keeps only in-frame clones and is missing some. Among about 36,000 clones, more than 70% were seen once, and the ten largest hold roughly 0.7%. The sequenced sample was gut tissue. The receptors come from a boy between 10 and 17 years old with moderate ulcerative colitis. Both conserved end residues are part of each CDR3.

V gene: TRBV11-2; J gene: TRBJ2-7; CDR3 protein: CASSPTGTRYEQYF
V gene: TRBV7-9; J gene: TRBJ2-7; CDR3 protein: CASSLPGQGKQYF
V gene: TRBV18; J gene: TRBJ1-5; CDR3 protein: CASSPPGGTGGRQPQHF
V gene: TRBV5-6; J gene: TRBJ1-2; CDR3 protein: CASSPWSYGYTF
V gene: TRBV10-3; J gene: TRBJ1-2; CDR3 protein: CAISAGQFEVTF
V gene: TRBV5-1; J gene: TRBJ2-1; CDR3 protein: CASSSGAYNEQFF
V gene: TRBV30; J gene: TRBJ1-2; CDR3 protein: CAWSGLSIMGGYTF
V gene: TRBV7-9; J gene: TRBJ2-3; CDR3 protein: CASSYRGDTDTQYF
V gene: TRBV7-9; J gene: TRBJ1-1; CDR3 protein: CASSYTANTEAFF
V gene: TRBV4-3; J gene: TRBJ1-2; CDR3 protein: CASSQDPYPGQGGYTF
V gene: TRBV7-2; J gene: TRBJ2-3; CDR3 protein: CASSTRVGGATQYF
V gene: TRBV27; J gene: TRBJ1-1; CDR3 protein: CASTFGGRNTEAFF
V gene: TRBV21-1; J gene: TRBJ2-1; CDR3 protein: CASSKEDDYRTFGTSGIYNEQFF
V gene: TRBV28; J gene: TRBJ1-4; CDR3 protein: CASSFEGGSEKLFF
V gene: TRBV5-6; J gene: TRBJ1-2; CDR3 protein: CASRTGAWGYGYTF
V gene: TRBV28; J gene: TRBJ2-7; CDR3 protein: CASSLWDSTYEQYF
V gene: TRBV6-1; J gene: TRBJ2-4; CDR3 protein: CASSDRVKNIQYF
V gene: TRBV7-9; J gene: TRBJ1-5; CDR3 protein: CASSLGLAGDQPQHF
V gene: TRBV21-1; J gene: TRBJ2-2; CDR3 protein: CASSNGTSGGPANTGELFF
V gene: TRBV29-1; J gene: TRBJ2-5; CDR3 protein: CSTWTSGETQYF
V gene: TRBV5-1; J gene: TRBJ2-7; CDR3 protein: CASSLTAGREQYF
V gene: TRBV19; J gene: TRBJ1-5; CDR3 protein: CASSTGTGSINQPQHF
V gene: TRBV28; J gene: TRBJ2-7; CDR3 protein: CASQGAPYEQYF
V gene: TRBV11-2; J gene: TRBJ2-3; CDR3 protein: CASSLSRDTQYF
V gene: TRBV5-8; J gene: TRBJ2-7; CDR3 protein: CASSRGQNEQYF
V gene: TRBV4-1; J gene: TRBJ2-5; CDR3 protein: CASSQGIDRGETQYF
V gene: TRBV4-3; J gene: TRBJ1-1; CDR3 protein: CASSPGGVGNTEAFF